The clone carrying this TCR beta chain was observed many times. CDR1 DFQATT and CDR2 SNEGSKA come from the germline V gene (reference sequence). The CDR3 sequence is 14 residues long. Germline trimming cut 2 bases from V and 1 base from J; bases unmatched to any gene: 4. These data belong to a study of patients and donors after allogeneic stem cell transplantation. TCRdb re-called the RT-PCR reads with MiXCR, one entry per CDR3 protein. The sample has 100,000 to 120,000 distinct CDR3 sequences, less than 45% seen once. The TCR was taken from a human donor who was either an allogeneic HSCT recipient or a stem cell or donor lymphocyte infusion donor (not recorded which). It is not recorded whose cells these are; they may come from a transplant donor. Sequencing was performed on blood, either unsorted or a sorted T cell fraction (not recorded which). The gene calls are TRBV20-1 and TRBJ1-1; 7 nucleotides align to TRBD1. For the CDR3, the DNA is TGCAGTGCTAGATCGTGGACAGGGAACACTGAAGCTTTCTTT. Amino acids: CSARSWTGNTEAFF.